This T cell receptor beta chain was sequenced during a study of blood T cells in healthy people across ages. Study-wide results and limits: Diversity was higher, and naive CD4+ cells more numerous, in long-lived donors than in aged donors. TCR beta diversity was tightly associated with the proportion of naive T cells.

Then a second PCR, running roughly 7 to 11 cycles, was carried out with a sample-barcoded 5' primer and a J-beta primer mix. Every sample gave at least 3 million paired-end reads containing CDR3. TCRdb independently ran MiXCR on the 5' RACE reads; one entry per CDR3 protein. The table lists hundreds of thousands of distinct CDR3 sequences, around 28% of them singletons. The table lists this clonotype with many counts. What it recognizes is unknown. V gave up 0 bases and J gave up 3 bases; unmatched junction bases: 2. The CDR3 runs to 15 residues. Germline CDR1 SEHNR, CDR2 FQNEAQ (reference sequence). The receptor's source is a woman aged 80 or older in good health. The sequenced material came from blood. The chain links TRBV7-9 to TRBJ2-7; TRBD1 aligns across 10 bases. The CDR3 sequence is CASSLAGDRGYEQYF. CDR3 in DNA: TGTGCCAGCAGCTTAGCCGGGGACAGGGGCTACGAGCAGTACTTC.